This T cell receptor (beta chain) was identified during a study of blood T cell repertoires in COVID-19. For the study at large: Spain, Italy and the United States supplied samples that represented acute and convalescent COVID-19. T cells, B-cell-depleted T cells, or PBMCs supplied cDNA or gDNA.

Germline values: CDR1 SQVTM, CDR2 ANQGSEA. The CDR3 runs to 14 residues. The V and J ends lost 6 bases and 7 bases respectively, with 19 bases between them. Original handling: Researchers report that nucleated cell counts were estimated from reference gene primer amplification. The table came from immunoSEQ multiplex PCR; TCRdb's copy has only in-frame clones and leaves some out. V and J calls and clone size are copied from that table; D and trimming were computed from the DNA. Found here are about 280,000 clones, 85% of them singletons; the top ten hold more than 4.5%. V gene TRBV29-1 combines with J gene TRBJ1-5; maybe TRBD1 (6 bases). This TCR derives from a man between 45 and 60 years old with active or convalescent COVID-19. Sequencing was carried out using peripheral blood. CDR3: CSVATTGTGQPQHF. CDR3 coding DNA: TGCAGCGTCGCCACTACAGGGACGGGACAGCCCCAGCATTTT.